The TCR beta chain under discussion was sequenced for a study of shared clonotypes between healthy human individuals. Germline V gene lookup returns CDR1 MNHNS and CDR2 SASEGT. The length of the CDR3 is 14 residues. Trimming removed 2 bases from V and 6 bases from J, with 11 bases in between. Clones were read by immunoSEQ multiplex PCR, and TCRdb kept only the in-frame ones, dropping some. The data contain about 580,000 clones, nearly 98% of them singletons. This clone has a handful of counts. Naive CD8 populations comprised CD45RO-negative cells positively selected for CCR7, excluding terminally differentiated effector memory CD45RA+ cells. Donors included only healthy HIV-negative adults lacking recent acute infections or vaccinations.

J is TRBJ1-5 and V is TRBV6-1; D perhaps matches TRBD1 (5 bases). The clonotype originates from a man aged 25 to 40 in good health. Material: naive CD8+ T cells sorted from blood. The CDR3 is CASSEYGAGQPQHF. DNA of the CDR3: TGTGCCAGCAGTGAATATGGGGCGGGTCAGCCCCAGCATTTT.